One and the same sample provided the 22 T cell receptor beta chains below, sequenced in a study of OX40 agonist ivuxolimab in advanced cancers. Libraries were prepared through the immunoSEQ multiplex PCR assay. TCRdb retrieved this table from immuneACCESS and kept in-frame rearrangements only. Not all clones are present; in checked studies, unresolved V genes account for under half, and no reason is known for the remainder. The sample table lists roughly 19,000 clones, more than 65% of them with a count of one. In total, the top ten clones hold about 4.1% of the sample. The material sequenced was CD4+ or CD8+ T cells sorted from blood, taken in a trial of the OX40 agonist ivuxolimab. The receptors derive from an adult with an advanced solid tumor such as melanoma, head and neck, liver or kidney cancer.

This chain connects TRBV28 to TRBJ1-1; D is uncertain. The CDR3 has 12 residues. The germline CDR1 and CDR2 sequences are MDHEN and SYDVKM. V was trimmed by 3 bases and J by 5 bases, leaving 7 bases between them. CDR3: CASSLLLTEAFF. The CDR3 region has the DNA TGTGCCAGCAGTTTGCTTTTAACTGAAGCTTTCTTT. Drawing the rest from reference TRBV28 and TRBJ1-1, the complete variable domain is DVKVTQSSRYLVKRTGEKVFLECVQDMDHENMFWYRQDPGLGLRLIYFSYDVKMKEKGDIPEGYSVSREKKERFSLILESASTNQTSMYLCASSLLLTEAFFGQGTRLTVV.

The chain links TRBV6-5 to TRBJ1-4; D gene unclear. The CDR3 has 14 amino acids. V shed 6 bases and J shed 2 bases, with 10 bases lying between them. CDR1 and CDR2 from the germline V gene are MNHEY and SVGAGI. CDR3 sequence reads: CASRGSFTNEKLFF. DNA of the CDR3: TGTGCCAGCAGGGGGAGTTTCACTAATGAAAAACTGTTTTTT.

The chain recombines TRBV5-4 with TRBJ2-7; D might be TRBD1 (5 bases). The CDR3 totals 13 residues. Germline lookup yields CDR1 SGHNT and CDR2 YYREEE (reference sequence). V was shortened by 4 bases and J by 5 bases, with 13 bases between the two germline ends. The CDR3 protein is CASSHVDSHEQYF. DNA for the CDR3: TGTGCCAGCAGCCACGTCGACAGCCACGAGCAGTACTTC.

Comments on this clone: A read error is possible here, since a much larger clone lies one base away. The same CDR3 also results from other DNA sequences found in this sample. V gene TRBV10-3 combines with J gene TRBJ2-1; D not resolved. The CDR3 runs 11 residues. Germline assignment: CDR1 ENHRY and CDR2 SYGVKD. V was cut by 6 bases and J by 4 bases, with 4 bases left in between. The CDR3 reads CAIRQYNEQFF. DNA for the CDR3: TGTGCCATCAGGCAATACAATGAGCAGTTCTTC.

This chain joins TRBV18 and TRBJ2-2; no clear D. This CDR3 contains 20 residues. The V end was cut by 0 bases, the J end by 1 base, with 21 bases between. The V gene's germline CDR1 is KGHSH and CDR2 LQKENI. The CDR3 spells CASSPPWQLYPDRNTGELFF. The CDR3 coding sequence is TGTGCCAGCTCACCACCTTGGCAGCTGTACCCCGACCGGAACACCGGGGAGCTGTTTTTT.

This clone was seen only a few times. The chain links TRBV11-2 to TRBJ1-5, with 8 positions matching TRBD1. The CDR3 has 16 residues. Trimming cost V 5 bases and J 4 bases; bases outside gene matches: 10. Germline V gives CDR1 SGHAT, CDR2 FQNNGV. The CDR3: CASSPRTGMGNQPQHF. The DNA of the CDR3 is TGTGCCAGCAGCCCGAGGACAGGGATGGGAAATCAGCCCCAGCATTTT.

CDR3: CASSFRSGSFYNEQFF. Written as DNA, the CDR3 is TGTGCCAGCAGTTTTCGAAGCGGGAGTTTCTACAATGAGCAGTTCTTC. The chain carries TRBV28 and TRBJ2-1, with 8 bases identical to TRBD2. Germline assignment: CDR1 MDHEN and CDR2 SYDVKM. This CDR3 has 16 residues. V lost 3 bases to trimming and J lost 3 bases; unmatched junction nucleotides: 7.

The J gene is TRBJ2-7, the V gene TRBV4-3; D is perhaps TRBD1 (5 bases). The CDR3 runs to 15 residues. CDR1 and CDR2 (germline): LGHNA, YSLEER. V shed 1 base and J shed 3 bases, with 13 bases lying between them. The CDR3 DNA follows: TGCGCCAGCAGCCAAGTATCAGGGTCGGACTACGAGCAGTACTTC. This gives the protein CASSQVSGSDYEQYF.

This clone was observed a handful of times. The chain carries TRBV28 and TRBJ1-3, with D unresolved. Germline assignment: CDR1 MDHEN and CDR2 SYDVKM. V gave up 4 bases and J gave up 2 bases, with 0 bases separating them. This CDR3 has 11 residues. The CDR3 DNA is TGTGCCAGCAGTTCTGGAAACACCATATATTTT. Amino acids: CASSSGNTIYF.

The V and J genes are TRBV7-2 and TRBJ2-2; 12 bases fit TRBD2. The germline V gene has CDR1 SGHTA and CDR2 FQGNSA. This CDR3 spans 17 amino acids. Trimming at V came to 5 bases and at J to 3 bases, leaving 7 bases not matched to a gene. The CDR3 loop is CASSRTGTSGHTGELFF. The CDR3 DNA is TGTGCCAGCAGCAGAACCGGGACTAGCGGGCACACCGGGGAGCTGTTTTTT.

This chain links TRBV9 with TRBJ2-7, with D possibly being TRBD2 (5 bases). Germline CDR1 SGDLS, CDR2 YYNGEE. Trimming pared 4 bases from V and 2 bases from J, leaving 19 bases between. This CDR3 has 16 amino acids. The CDR3 protein is CASSPGEAGRPYEQYF. CDR3 DNA sequence: TGTGCCAGCAGCCCGGGCGAGGCGGGCCGACCCTACGAGCAGTACTTC.

The chain couples TRBV4-2 to TRBJ1-6, with D possibly TRBD1 on 5 matching bases. In germline, CDR1 is LGHNA, CDR2 YNFKEQ. Trimming cost V 5 bases and J 9 bases, with 8 bases left between them. This CDR3 has 12 residues. CDR3 nucleotide sequence: TGTGCCAGCAGCAGGGGATCTTCACCCCTCCACTTT. Protein: CASSRGSSPLHF.

The chain is built from TRBV6-1 and TRBJ2-1, with 13 nucleotides matching TRBD2. V lost 4 bases and J lost 5; bases outside the gene matches: 2. Looked up from germline, CDR1 is MNHNS and CDR2 is SASEGT. The CDR3 consists of 15 residues. DNA of the CDR3: TGTGCCAGCAGTGCGGGACTAGCGGGACACAATGAGCAGTTCTTC. Translated: CASSAGLAGHNEQFF.

This clone was seen a handful of times. This chain connects TRBV6-1 to TRBJ2-5; D call uncertain. Germline V lookup: CDR1 MNHNS, CDR2 SASEGT. The CDR3 loop spans 13 amino acids. Trimming took 4 bases from V and 1 from J, leaving 7 bases between them. CDR3 loop: CASSAMPQETQYF. The CDR3 bases are TGTGCCAGCAGTGCGATGCCCCAAGAGACCCAGTACTTC.

The chain uses TRBV19 and TRBJ2-3; D might be TRBD1 (6 bases). The CDR3 is 17 residues long. V was cut by 6 bases and J by 4 bases, with 23 bases left in between. From germline, CDR1 is LNHDA and CDR2 SQIVND (reference sequence). The CDR3 loop reads CASSPPGTRGDADTQYF. The CDR3 coding sequence is TGTGCCAGTAGCCCCCCCGGTACCAGGGGAGACGCAGATACGCAGTATTTT.

The chain uses TRBV2 and TRBJ2-2; 9 nucleotides align to TRBD1. Germline lookup yields CDR1 SNHLY and CDR2 FYNNEI. V dropped 5 bases and J dropped 2; count of bases not matched to a gene: 0. This CDR3 has 14 residues. The CDR3 DNA reads as TGTGCCAGCAGTACAGGGGGCAACACCGGGGAGCTGTTTTTT. Translation gives CASSTGGNTGELFF. Full variable domain (rest looked up from reference TRBV2 and TRBJ2-2): EPEVTQTPSHQVTQMGQEVILRCVPISNHLYFYWYRQILGQKVEFLVSFYNNEISEKSEIFDDQFSVERPDGSNFTLKIRSTKLEDSAMYFCASSTGGNTGELFFGEGSRLTVL.

The chain recombines TRBV28 with TRBJ1-3, with D uncertain. CDR1 and CDR2 (germline): MDHEN, SYDVKM. V was trimmed by 5 bases and J by 0 bases, leaving 11 bases between them. The CDR3 sequence is 15 residues long. As DNA, the CDR3 is TGTGCCAGCAGTCCTGCGAGGTTCTCTGGAAACACCATATATTTT. Translation gives CASSPARFSGNTIYF. The whole variable domain, filled in from reference TRBV28 and TRBJ1-3, reads DVKVTQSSRYLVKRTGEKVFLECVQDMDHENMFWYRQDPGLGLRLIYFSYDVKMKEKGDIPEGYSVSREKKERFSLILESASTNQTSMYLCASSPARFSGNTIYFGEGSWLTVV.

The chain uses TRBV7-6 and TRBJ2-1; 7 nucleotides agree with TRBD2. CDR1 and CDR2 (germline): SGHVS, FNYEAQ. The V gene end was trimmed by 6 bases and the J gene end by 5 bases; junction bases not matched to a gene: 13. This CDR3 comprises 16 residues. The CDR3 coding sequence is TGTGCCAGCAGTCCAAACCCCGGGACTATGAACAATGAGCAGTTCTTC. It specifies CASSPNPGTMNNEQFF.

This clone has just a few counts. The chain links TRBV14 to TRBJ2-1; D possibly matches TRBD1 or TRBD2 (7 bases each). Germline V lookup: CDR1 SGHDN, CDR2 FVKESK. V shed 4 bases and J shed 3 bases, with 13 bases lying between them. The CDR3 consists of 15 residues. Here the CDR3 reads CASSRQGGYYNEQFF. CDR3 nucleotides: TGTGCCAGCAGCCGACAGGGAGGGTACTACAATGAGCAGTTCTTC.

The V and J genes are TRBV14 and TRBJ1-2, with 12 bases identical to TRBD1. CDR3 length equals 16 residues. Trimming cost V 2 bases and J 4 bases; bases outside gene matches: 5. CDR1 and CDR2 from the germline V gene are SGHDN and FVKESK. The DNA for the CDR3 is TGTGCCAGCAGCCAATTCGGGACAGGGGGCCTCTATGGCTACACCTTC. This translates into CASSQFGTGGLYGYTF. Full variable domain (outside the CDR3, taken from reference TRBV14 and TRBJ1-2): EAGVTQFPSHSVIEKGQTVTLRCDPISGHDNLYWYRRVMGKEIKFLLHFVKESKQDESGMPNNRFLAERTGGTYSTLKVQPAELEDSGVYFCASSQFGTGGLYGYTFGSGTRLTVV.

The chain links TRBV5-1 to TRBJ2-6; D not resolved. CDR3 size: 15 residues. Germline V CDR1 and CDR2: SGHRS, YFSETQ. Between the trimmed V and J ends, which lost 4 bases and 2 bases, there was a span of 10 bases. In nucleotides, the CDR3 is TGCGCCAGCAGCCGACGTGGGCCTGGGGCCAACGTCCTGACTTTC. This sequence encodes CASSRRGPGANVLTF. Together with reference TRBV5-1 and TRBJ2-6, the CDR3 gives the full variable domain: KAGVTQTPRYLIKTRGQQVTLSCSPISGHRSVSWYQQTPGQGLQFLFEYFSETQRNKGNFPGRFSGRQFSNSRSEMNVSTLELGDSALYLCASSRRGPGANVLTFGAGSRLTVL.

The chain recombines TRBV5-1 with TRBJ1-2; 7 bases align to TRBD1. In germline, CDR1 is SGHRS, CDR2 YFSETQ. The CDR3 has 14 residues. Germline trimming cut 2 bases from V and 4 bases from J; bases unmatched to any gene: 5. The CDR3 sequence: CASSLDQGGYGYTF. Written as DNA, the CDR3 is TGCGCCAGCAGCTTAGACCAGGGGGGCTATGGCTACACCTTC.